The rows below give T cell receptor beta chains drawn from one sample of a study of blood T cells in healthy people across ages. TCRdb processed the 5' RACE reads anew with MiXCR; each CDR3 protein has one entry. Counted here are roughly 1,800,000 distinct CDR3 sequences, around 48% occurring once; the ten biggest clones make up less than 2.5%. The source material was blood. The receptors derive from a woman in her 40s in good health. CDR3s include the opening cysteine and the closing phenylalanine or tryptophan. D genes are given only for firm matches. Size is stated for part of the rows, as once, few or many counts, or as a class when the clone is expanded.

TRBV13	few	TRBD2	TRBJ2-7	TGTGCCAGCAGCATGATCCTAGCGGGGGTTTCCTACGAGCAGTACTTC	CASSMILAGVSYEQYF
TRBV20-1	.	.	TRBJ2-3	TGCAGTGCTAGGGTCGGCCCAGATACGCAGTATTTT	CSARVGPDTQYF
TRBV10-1	.	TRBD2	TRBJ2-4	TGCGCCAGCAGCAAACCGGGACTACAAAACATTCAGTACTTC	CASSKPGLQNIQYF
TRBV3-1	.	TRBD1	TRBJ1-1	TGTGCCAGCAGTCAACGCGACAGGGGAATGAACACTGAAGCTTTCTTT	CASSQRDRGMNTEAFF
TRBV6-2/TRBV6-3	.	.	TRBJ2-1	TGTGCCAGCAGTTACCCCGGTTGGGCTAGCACGAATGAGCAGTTCTTC	CASSYPGWASTNEQFF
TRBV6-6	.	TRBD2	TRBJ2-7	TGTGCCTGCAGTTCACCTTCCGGGACTAGCCCCAACGAGCAGTACTTC	CACSSPSGTSPNEQYF
TRBV7-2	.	.	TRBJ2-3	TGTGCCAGCAGCTCCATTCCGGGACTCGTCACAGATACGCAGTATTTT	CASSSIPGLVTDTQYF
TRBV11-3	few	.	TRBJ2-5	TGTGCCAGTGCGAGGGGCGGTGAAGAGACCCAGTACTTC	CASARGGEETQYF
TRBV9	.	.	TRBJ2-1	TGTGCCAGCAGCGCCGCGGGGCAGGGCATGAATGAGCAGTTCTTC	CASSAAGQGMNEQFF
TRBV20-1	.	.	TRBJ2-3	TGCAGTGCTAGTTGGGAAGCATGGGATACGCAGTATTTT	CSASWEAWDTQYF
TRBV27	few	TRBD2	TRBJ2-1	TGTGCCAGCAGTTTAGAAATCAGGACGGTAGCGGGGGAGCAGTTCTTC	CASSLEIRTVAGEQFF
TRBV7-2	few	.	TRBJ1-6	TGTGCCAGCAGCCCACGGGACACGTCACCCCTCCACTTT	CASSPRDTSPLHF
TRBV7-2	.	.	TRBJ1-2	TGTGCCAGCAGCGCGGCGCCAGAGGGGGGCTACACCTTC	CASSAAPEGGYTF
TRBV29-1	few	.	TRBJ2-3	TGCAGCGTTGCATGGGGGGGCAGCACAGATACGCAGTATTTT	CSVAWGGSTDTQYF
TRBV3-1	.	.	TRBJ1-1	TGTGCCAGCAGCCACGCCAGGGACACTGAAGCTTTCTTT	CASSHARDTEAFF
TRBV15	few	.	TRBJ2-4	TGTGCCACCAGCATTTTTACTGACAGCCTAGCCAAAAACATTCAGTACTTC	CATSIFTDSLAKNIQYF
TRBV28	.	.	TRBJ2-7	TGTGCCAGCAGTGAGACCCCCCCTCGGCCTTACGAGCAGTACTTC	CASSETPPRPYEQYF
TRBV20-1	few	TRBD2	TRBJ2-3	TGCAGTGCTAGAGGACCTAGCGGGGGCACAGATACGCAGTATTTT	CSARGPSGGTDTQYF
TRBV6-5	.	TRBD2	TRBJ2-5	TGTGCCAGCAGTTTAATAGCGGGGGGCCTAATCGAGACCCAGTACTTC	CASSLIAGGLIETQYF